The clone carrying this TCR beta chain has more than one count but fewer than ten. Its target is not known. The source of the sample is a study of T cell repertoires in cytomegalovirus infection. Study details: Evidence of both CMV infection and a matching HLA type came from public TCR beta signatures. Whole-study findings and limits: The cumulative frequency of public TCR beta families distinguished individuals who carried CMV together with the relevant HLA. CMV-specific TCR beta clonotypes restricted by HLA-C were the ones dominating the ex vivo response.

CDR1 and CDR2 from the germline V gene are MDHEN and SYDVKM. V shed 5 bases and J shed 4 bases, with 14 bases lying between them. This CDR3 has 14 amino acids. TCRdb reprocessed the reads via MiXCR and lists one record per CDR3 protein. Seen here are some 150,000 distinct CDR3 sequences, about 25% observed once, and the top ten hold approximately 10%. The source is a human donor in good health (CMV status not recorded). Some clones in this sample may be carry-over from other donors' samples. The rearrangement joins TRBV28 to TRBJ1-1; TRBD1 is a possible D gene (5 bases). The material sequenced was PBMCs. The CDR3 spells CASSPGPRGTEAFF. The CDR3, as DNA: TGTGCCAGCAGTCCAGGGCCGAGGGGCACTGAAGCTTTCTTT.